A selection of T cell receptor beta chains follows, all from one sample in a study of blood T cell repertoires in COVID-19. Repertoires were generated with immunoSEQ multiplex PCR, while TCRdb's copy carries only in-frame clones and drops some. The sample lists hundreds of thousands of clones, 85% to 90% seen once, with around 6% in the top ten. Sequencing was done on a sample of peripheral blood. These receptors were taken from a woman aged 45-65 years with COVID-19, enrolled during active disease. The CDR3 runs from the conserved cysteine through the conserved F or W. The D gene is left open where the match is weak. Only part of the rows carry a size: once, few, many, or a class if the clone is expanded.

TRBV5-6	TRBJ2-4	.	.	TGTGCCAGCAGCTTGGCTCAAGTGGAGCTAGGCAAAAACATTCAGTACTTC	CASSLAQVELGKNIQYF
TRBV24-1	TRBJ2-3	.	.	TGTGCCGCGTCCCGGTCACGCACAGATACGCAGTATTTT	CAASRSRTDTQYF
TRBV9	TRBJ1-6	.	.	TGTGCCAGCAGCGGGGCCAAGGGGCCACCCCTCCACTTT	CASSGAKGPPLHF
TRBV4-2	TRBJ2-1	.	TRBD2	TGTGCCAGCAGCCAAGATAATTGGCGGGAGATGAATGAGCAGTTCTTC	CASSQDNWREMNEQFF
TRBV6-5	TRBJ1-1	many	.	TGTGCCAGCAGCAGAACAGTGGTGAACACTGAAGCTTTCTTT	CASSRTVVNTEAFF
TRBV15	TRBJ2-1	once	TRBD2	TGTGCCACCAGCAGAGATCGAAGGACTAGGGTTTACAATGAGCAGTTCTTC	CATSRDRRTRVYNEQFF
TRBV18	TRBJ1-1	few	.	TGTGCCAGCTCCCCCCCCGGCAGGTACACTGAAGCTTTCTTT	CASSPPGRYTEAFF
TRBV11-3	TRBJ2-3	few	.	TGTGCCAGCAGCTTATTTTCCGGGGATACGCAGTATTTT	CASSLFSGDTQYF
TRBV19	TRBJ2-1	.	TRBD2	TGTGCCAGTAGTACCCCCCGACTAGCGGGTTACAATGAGCAGTTCTTC	CASSTPRLAGYNEQFF
TRBV5-6	TRBJ1-2	.	TRBD1	TGTGCCAGCAGCTCCGGGACAGGGAGAACTTATGGCTACACCTTC	CASSSGTGRTYGYTF
TRBV6-1	TRBJ1-2	.	.	TGTGCCAGCAGTGAAGCAGAACGGAAGGGGGGGCTCTATGGCTACACCTTC	CASSEAERKGGLYGYTF
TRBV3-1/TRBV3-2	TRBJ2-1	.	TRBD2	TGTGCCAGCAGCCAAGATCCTGGGGATAGCGGGGACCCCAATGAGCAGTTCTTC	CASSQDPGDSGDPNEQFF
TRBV20-1	TRBJ2-7	.	.	TGCAGTGCTAGAGTAGTTGCCGAGCAGTACTTC	CSARVVAEQYF
TRBV29-1	TRBJ2-7	few	TRBD1	TGCAGCGCTTCCGGGACAGCCTACGAGCAGTACTTC	CSASGTAYEQYF
TRBV7-2	TRBJ2-5	.	TRBD2	TGTGCCAGCAGGGAAGCGGGAGCTTACCAAGAGACCCAGTACTTC	CASREAGAYQETQYF
TRBV6-5	TRBJ2-7	few	.	TGTGCCAGCAGTTCTAGATTCGCGGAGTACTTC	CASSSRFAEYF
TRBV25-1	TRBJ2-1	.	.	TGTGCCAGCAGTGATGTTGGGGGCGGGTACAATGAGCAGTTCTTC	CASSDVGGGYNEQFF
TRBV15	TRBJ1-6	.	.	TGTGCCACCAGCAGATCGAGGGAATCACCCCTCCACTTT	CATSRSRESPLHF
TRBV19	TRBJ2-7	.	.	TGTGCCAGTAGTAGGCAGGGAAGGTACGAGCAGTACTTC	CASSRQGRYEQYF
TRBV9	TRBJ2-7	.	TRBD2	TGTGCCAGCAGCGGGGGAGGGACTAGCGGGTCCTACGAGCAGTACTTC	CASSGGGTSGSYEQYF
TRBV5-6	TRBJ1-2	.	.	TGTGCCAGCAGCTTCTCGGGGGGCTACACCTTC	CASSFSGGYTF
TRBV11-1	TRBJ1-1	.	.	TGTGCCAGCAGCTCCCTGCGGAACACTGAAGCTTTCTTT	CASSSLRNTEAFF
TRBV4-1	TRBJ2-7	once	TRBD2	TGCGCCAGCAGCCAGGTCGGGACTAGTGGCGCCTACGAGCAGTACTTC	CASSQVGTSGAYEQYF
TRBV5-5	TRBJ2-1	.	TRBD2	TGTGCCAGCAGCACCGCCCCCACTAGCGGCACTTGGAATGAGCAGTTCTTC	CASSTAPTSGTWNEQFF
TRBV29-1	TRBJ1-1	few	.	TGCAGCGTGCTGAGCACTGAAGCTTTCTTT	CSVLSTEAFF
TRBV7-9	TRBJ2-7	.	.	TGTGCCAGCAGCTCAGCCCCCGGGGGACGGAGCTACGAGCAGTACTTC	CASSSAPGGRSYEQYF
TRBV7-9	TRBJ2-7	.	TRBD1	TGTGCCAGCAGCTTAGGGACAGGGCCCTACGAGCAGTACTTC	CASSLGTGPYEQYF
TRBV6-1	TRBJ1-6	.	TRBD1	TGTGCCAGCAGTGCGACAGGGAATAGGAACTATAATTCACCCCTCCACTTT	CASSATGNRNYNSPLHF
TRBV3-1/TRBV3-2	TRBJ2-3	.	TRBD2	TGTGCCAGCAGTTCCCAAAGACTAGCGGGGGAAATAAGCACAGATACGCAGTATTTT	CASSSQRLAGEISTDTQYF
TRBV27	TRBJ1-1	many	TRBD1	TGTGCCAGCAGTTGGACAGGGGACACTGAAGCTTTCTTT	CASSWTGDTEAFF
TRBV6-5	TRBJ2-3	once	TRBD2	TGTGCCAGCAAGTTGGCGGGAGGGCCGAAAGATACGCAGTATTTT	CASKLAGGPKDTQYF
TRBV2	TRBJ1-1	.	.	TGTGCCGGGTCGAAAGACTTTAACACTGAAGCTTTCTTT	CAGSKDFNTEAFF
TRBV4-2	TRBJ2-1	.	TRBD2	TGTGCCAGCAGCCTGGGAAACGGGAGGGAATACAATGAGCAGTTCTTC	CASSLGNGREYNEQFF
TRBV7-9	TRBJ1-4	.	.	TGTGCCAGCAGCTTAGCGTCAGGGCGGAATGAAAAACTGTTTTTT	CASSLASGRNEKLFF
TRBV30	TRBJ2-5	.	TRBD2	TGTGCCTGGAGTGGACTAGCGGTCCAAGAGACCCAGTACTTC	CAWSGLAVQETQYF
TRBV5-4	TRBJ2-3	few	TRBD2	TGTGCCAGCAGCATAACCGGGACTAGCGGGAGGGCGACGCAGTATTTT	CASSITGTSGRATQYF
TRBV5-1	TRBJ2-1	.	.	TGCGCCAGCAGCTTCAAGCTCGGGGGGCTTTACAATGAGCAGTTCTTC	CASSFKLGGLYNEQFF
TRBV18	TRBJ2-3	.	TRBD2	TGTGCCAGCTCACCTGTGTTTAGCGGGAGTGTTACAGATACGCAGTATTTT	CASSPVFSGSVTDTQYF
TRBV7-9	TRBJ2-7	.	TRBD1	TGTGCCAGCAAACCGGGGTGGGACAGGGGGCTCAACGAGCAGTACTTC	CASKPGWDRGLNEQYF
TRBV2	TRBJ1-3	.	.	TGTGCCAGCAGTGTCGACGGGCCGGAGGCCACCATATATTTT	CASSVDGPEATIYF
TRBV4-1	TRBJ1-6	.	.	TGCGCCAGCAGCCAAGTTGCGTCATTCTCCTATAATTCACCCCTCCACTTT	CASSQVASFSYNSPLHF
TRBV19	TRBJ1-6	.	.	TGTGCCAGTAGTACAGGGGCGCGGTTTTCCACCTATAATTCACCCCTCCACTTT	CASSTGARFSTYNSPLHF
TRBV9	TRBJ2-1	once	.	TGTGCCAGCAGCGTAGTAGCTGGCTCCTACAATGAGCAGTTCTTC	CASSVVAGSYNEQFF
TRBV11-2	TRBJ2-7	once	.	TGTGCCAGCAGCTTCCTCCGGCGGAACAACTACGAGCAGTACTTC	CASSFLRRNNYEQYF
TRBV2	TRBJ2-2	once	.	TGTGCCAGCAGCCCCACAGGGAGCGGCGGGGAGCTGTTTTTT	CASSPTGSGGELFF
TRBV27	TRBJ1-5	.	.	TGTGCCAGCAGCAACAGACAGACCAGCAATCAGCCCCAGCATTTT	CASSNRQTSNQPQHF
TRBV19	TRBJ1-4	.	.	TGTGCCAGTAGCCGGACAGAGCTAAACAATGAAAAACTGTTTTTT	CASSRTELNNEKLFF
TRBV7-2	TRBJ1-5	.	TRBD1	TGTGCCAGCAGCCCAGGGGACAGGAGTAATCAGCCCCAGCATTTT	CASSPGDRSNQPQHF
TRBV3-1/TRBV3-2	TRBJ2-7	.	TRBD2	TGTGCCAGCACCCCGGCTAGCGGATACTCCTACGAGCAGTACTTC	CASTPASGYSYEQYF
TRBV3-1/TRBV3-2	TRBJ2-3	.	TRBD2	TGTGCCAGCAGCCGGAGGACTAGCGGAAGCACAGATACGCAGTATTTT	CASSRRTSGSTDTQYF
TRBV11-3	TRBJ2-3	.	.	TGTGCCAGCAGCTCGGACTTTAGCACAGATACGCAGTATTTT	CASSSDFSTDTQYF
TRBV9	TRBJ1-6	many	.	TGTGCCAGCAGCATCGACCCACTAGATGGTTCACCCCTCCACTTT	CASSIDPLDGSPLHF
TRBV18	TRBJ1-1	.	TRBD1	TGTGCCAGCTCACCCTCTGTGACAGGGATCGAAGCTTTCTTT	CASSPSVTGIEAFF
TRBV18	TRBJ2-7	.	TRBD2	TGTGCCAGCTCACCGGAGACTAGCCGGTACGAGCAGTACTTC	CASSPETSRYEQYF
TRBV6-2/TRBV6-3	TRBJ2-3	.	.	TGTGCCAGCAGCCGGAGAACGAACACAGATACGCAGTATTTT	CASSRRTNTDTQYF
TRBV11-3	TRBJ2-3	.	TRBD1	TGTGCCAGCAGCTTTGGACAGGGGGCTGCAGATACGCAGTATTTT	CASSFGQGAADTQYF
TRBV6-5	TRBJ1-6	.	.	.	CASSSSRLLVVSPLHF
TRBV9	TRBJ1-1	.	.	TGTGCCAGCAGTCAGTGGACAGCCACTGAAGCTTTCTTT	CASSQWTATEAFF
TRBV25-1	TRBJ2-1	.	TRBD1	TGTGCCAGCAGGGGACAGGGGATGGATGAGCAGTTCTTC	CASRGQGMDEQFF
TRBV18	TRBJ2-3	.	.	TGTGCCAGCTCTTCGCCCTGGGCGCAAGGGGCAGATACGCAGTATTTT	CASSSPWAQGADTQYF